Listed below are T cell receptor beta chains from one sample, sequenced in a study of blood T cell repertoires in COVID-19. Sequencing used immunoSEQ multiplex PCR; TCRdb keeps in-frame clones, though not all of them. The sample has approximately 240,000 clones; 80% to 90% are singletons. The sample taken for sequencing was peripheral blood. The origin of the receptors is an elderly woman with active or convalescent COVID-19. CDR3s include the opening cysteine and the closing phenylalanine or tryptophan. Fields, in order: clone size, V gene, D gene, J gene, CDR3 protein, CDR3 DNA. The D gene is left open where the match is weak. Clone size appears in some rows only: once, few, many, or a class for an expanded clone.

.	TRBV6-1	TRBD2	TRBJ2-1	CASSERGSSYNEQFF	TGTGCCAGCAGTGAGCGGGGGAGCTCCTACAATGAGCAGTTCTTC
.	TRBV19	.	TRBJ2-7	CATREQAASYEQYF	TGTGCCACTAGGGAACAGGCAGCCTCCTACGAGCAGTACTTC
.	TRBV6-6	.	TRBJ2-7	CASSNLAEWAYEQYF	TGTGCCAGCAGTAACCTTGCGGAGTGGGCCTACGAGCAGTACTTC
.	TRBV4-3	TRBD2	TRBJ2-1	CASSRAPRGGEQFF	TGCGCCAGCAGCCGAGCCCCCCGGGGGGGTGAGCAGTTCTTC
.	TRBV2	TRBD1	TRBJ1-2	CASSEGPGQGGGYTF	TGTGCCAGCAGTGAGGGACCGGGACAGGGGGGTGGCTACACCTTC
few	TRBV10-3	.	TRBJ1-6	CASAPGGSPLHF	TGTGCCTCCGCTCCGGGAGGTTCACCCCTCCACTTT
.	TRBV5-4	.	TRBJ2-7	CASSLASGKSYEQYF	TGTGCCAGCAGCTTGGCGTCAGGGAAGTCCTACGAGCAGTACTTC
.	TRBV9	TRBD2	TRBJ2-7	CASSVYGGTHYEQYF	TGTGCCAGCAGCGTCTACGGGGGGACCCACTACGAGCAGTACTTC
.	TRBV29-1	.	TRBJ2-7	CSVEVPGVRVPYEQYF	TGCAGCGTTGAGGTTCCCGGGGTTCGTGTCCCCTACGAGCAGTACTTC
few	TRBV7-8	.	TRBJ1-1	CASSPRSTEAFF	TGTGCCAGCAGCCCTAGGAGCACTGAAGCTTTCTTT
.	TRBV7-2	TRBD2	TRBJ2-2	CASSLQLAANTGELFF	TGTGCCAGCAGCTTACAACTAGCGGCTAACACCGGGGAGCTGTTTTTT
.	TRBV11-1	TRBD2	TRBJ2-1	CASSSIAGGNEQFF	TGTGCCAGCAGCTCAATAGCGGGAGGGAATGAGCAGTTCTTC
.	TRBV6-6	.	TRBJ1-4	CAIRLGGNEKLFF	TGTGCCATCCGGCTTGGAGGAAATGAAAAACTGTTTTTT
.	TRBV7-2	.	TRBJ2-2	CASGRYTGELFF	TGTGCCAGCGGCAGATACACCGGGGAGCTGTTTTTT
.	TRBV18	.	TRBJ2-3	CASSPFLADSGDTQYF	TGTGCCAGCTCACCTTTTTTAGCGGACTCGGGGGATACGCAGTATTTT
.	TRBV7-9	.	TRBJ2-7	CASSLALPHYEQYF	TGTGCCAGCAGCTTGGCCCTTCCCCACTACGAGCAGTACTTC
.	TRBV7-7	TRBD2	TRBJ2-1	CASSPGGSGNNEQFF	TGTGCCAGCAGCCCCGGGGGAAGCGGGAACAATGAGCAGTTCTTC
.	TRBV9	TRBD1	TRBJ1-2	CASSSRTDREAGYTF	TGTGCCAGCAGCTCGCGGACTGACAGGGAAGCTGGCTACACCTTC
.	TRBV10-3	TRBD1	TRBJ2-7	CAISALQGAYEQYF	TGTGCCATCAGTGCTTTACAGGGGGCCTACGAGCAGTACTTC
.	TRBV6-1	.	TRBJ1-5	CASSDGNRVPGQSQHF	TGTGCCAGCAGTGACGGGAACAGGGTTCCAGGCCAGTCCCAGCATTTT
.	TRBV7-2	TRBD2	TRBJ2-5	CASSPLGASGSGETQYF	TGTGCCAGCAGCCCATTGGGGGCTAGCGGGAGTGGGGAGACCCAGTACTTC
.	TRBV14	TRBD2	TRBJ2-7	CASSRYSGGPYEQYF	TGTGCCAGCAGCCGGTATAGCGGGGGGCCCTACGAGCAGTACTTC
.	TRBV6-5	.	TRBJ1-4	CASSYGGGGREKLFF	TGTGCCAGCAGTTACGGTGGCGGGGGGCGAGAAAAACTGTTTTTT
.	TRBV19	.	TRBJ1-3	CASRTSGRGSGNTIYF	TGTGCCAGTAGGACGTCTGGTCGGGGCTCTGGAAACACCATATATTTT
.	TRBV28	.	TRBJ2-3	CASSSAGFTDTQYF	TGTGCCAGCAGTTCAGCAGGGTTTACAGATACGCAGTATTTT
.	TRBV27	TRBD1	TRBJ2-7	CASTPRGDRNFYEQYF	TGTGCCAGCACTCCCCGAGGGGACAGGAATTTTTACGAGCAGTACTTC